This T cell receptor (beta chain) was found in a study of T cells in localized non-small cell lung cancer. Study-level results: Because researchers sequenced only one region of the tumor, heterogeneity is still possible.

To note about this clone: What it recognizes is unknown.

Assay used: immunoSEQ multiplex PCR; TCRdb lists only in-frame clones, some missing. The sample yields around 16,000 clones, about 88% seen once. CDR3 length equals 14 residues. The V gene's germline CDR1 is SGHTA and CDR2 FQGNSA. V lost 5 bases and J lost 4; bases outside the gene matches: 6. The specimen was peripheral blood, collected before any cancer treatment. The chain joins TRBV7-2 to TRBJ1-2; 8 bases align to TRBD1. This TCR was sampled from a female donor of 60 years or more with stage III squamous cell lung carcinoma. The CDR3 reads CASSTRTGFYGYTF. The CDR3 coding sequence is TGTGCCAGCAGCACTCGGACAGGGTTCTATGGCTACACCTTC.